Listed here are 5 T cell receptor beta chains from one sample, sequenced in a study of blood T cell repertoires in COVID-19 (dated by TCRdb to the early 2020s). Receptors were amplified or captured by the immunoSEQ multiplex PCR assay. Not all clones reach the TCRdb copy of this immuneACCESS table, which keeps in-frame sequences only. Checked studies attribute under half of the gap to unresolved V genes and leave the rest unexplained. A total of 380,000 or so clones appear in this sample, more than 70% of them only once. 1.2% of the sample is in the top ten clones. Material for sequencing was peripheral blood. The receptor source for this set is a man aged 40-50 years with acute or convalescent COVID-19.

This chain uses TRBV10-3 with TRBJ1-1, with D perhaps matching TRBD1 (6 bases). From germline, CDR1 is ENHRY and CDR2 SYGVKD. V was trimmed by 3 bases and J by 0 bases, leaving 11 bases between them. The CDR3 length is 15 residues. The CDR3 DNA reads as TGTGCCATCAGTGAACGACAGGTGGTGAACACTGAAGCTTTCTTT. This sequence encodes CAISERQVVNTEAFF.

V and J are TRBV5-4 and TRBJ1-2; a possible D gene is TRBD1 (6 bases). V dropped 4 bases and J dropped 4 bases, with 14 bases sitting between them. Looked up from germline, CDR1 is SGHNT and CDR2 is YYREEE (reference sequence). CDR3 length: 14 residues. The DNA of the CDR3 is TGTGCCAGCAGCCCCATCCCGGACAGCTATGGCTACACCTTC. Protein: CASSPIPDSYGYTF.

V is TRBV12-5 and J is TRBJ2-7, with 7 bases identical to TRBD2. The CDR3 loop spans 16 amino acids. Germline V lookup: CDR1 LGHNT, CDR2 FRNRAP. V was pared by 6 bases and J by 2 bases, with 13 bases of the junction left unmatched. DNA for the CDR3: TGTGCTAGTGGGTGGGACCAGGCGGGGGTCACCTACGAGCAGTACTTC. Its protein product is CASGWDQAGVTYEQYF.

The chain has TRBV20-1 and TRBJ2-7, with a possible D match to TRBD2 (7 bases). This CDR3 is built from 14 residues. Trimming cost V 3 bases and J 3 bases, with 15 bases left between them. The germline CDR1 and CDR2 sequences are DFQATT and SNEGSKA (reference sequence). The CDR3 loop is CSASLTGGLYEQYF. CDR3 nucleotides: TGCAGTGCTAGTCTGACCGGGGGGCTCTACGAGCAGTACTTC.

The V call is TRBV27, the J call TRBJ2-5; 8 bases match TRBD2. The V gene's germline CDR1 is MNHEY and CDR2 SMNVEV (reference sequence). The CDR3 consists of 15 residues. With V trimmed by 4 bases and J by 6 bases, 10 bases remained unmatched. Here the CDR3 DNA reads TGTGCCAGCAGTTATATCGGCGGGAGGATGAAGACCCAGTACTTC. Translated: CASSYIGGRMKTQYF.